This T cell receptor (beta chain) comes out of a study of T cell responses to AZD1222 COVID-19 vaccine. Study conclusions and caveats: The donor group comprised mostly white British people and more females; the analysis possibly underestimated clonal diversity. Just six AZD1222 recipients were seropositive at baseline. After two AZD1222 doses, spike-specific TCR breadth and depth rose versus day 0. Within unmutated variant regions lay the reported targets of nearly half of spike-specific TCRs.

Repertoires were generated with immunoSEQ multiplex PCR, while TCRdb's copy carries only in-frame clones and drops some. The sample lists 150,000 to 200,000 clones; 94% were seen once. Worth noting for this clone: Antigen: not known.

The sequencing used peripheral blood, collected 28 days after the second AZD1222 dose. The TCR comes from an adult who received the AZD1222 COVID-19 vaccine.

This CDR3 is CASSLLNSPLHF. The CDR3 nucleotides are TGTGCCAGCAGTCTTCTAAATTCACCCCTCCACTTT. The rearrangement joins TRBV28 to TRBJ1-6; unclear D gene. The CDR3 is made up of 12 amino acids. V lost 5 bases to trimming and J lost 7 bases, with 6 bases between them. The germline V gene encodes CDR1 MDHEN and CDR2 SYDVKM.